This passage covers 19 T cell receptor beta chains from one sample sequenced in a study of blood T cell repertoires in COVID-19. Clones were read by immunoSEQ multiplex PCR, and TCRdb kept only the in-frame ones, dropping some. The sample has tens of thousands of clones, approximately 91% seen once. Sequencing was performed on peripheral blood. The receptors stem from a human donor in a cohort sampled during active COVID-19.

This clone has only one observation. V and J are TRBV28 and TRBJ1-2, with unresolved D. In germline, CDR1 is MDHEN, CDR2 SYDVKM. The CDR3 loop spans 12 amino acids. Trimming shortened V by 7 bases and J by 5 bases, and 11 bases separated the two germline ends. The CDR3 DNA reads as TGTGCCAGCACAGGCAGTGAGTATGGCTACACCTTC. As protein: CASTGSEYGYTF.

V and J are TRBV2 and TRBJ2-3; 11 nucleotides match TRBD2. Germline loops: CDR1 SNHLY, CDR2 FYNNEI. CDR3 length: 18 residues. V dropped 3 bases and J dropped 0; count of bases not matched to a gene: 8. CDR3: CASSEAITSGRSTDTQYF. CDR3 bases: TGTGCCAGCAGTGAGGCAATAACTAGCGGGAGAAGCACAGATACGCAGTATTTT.

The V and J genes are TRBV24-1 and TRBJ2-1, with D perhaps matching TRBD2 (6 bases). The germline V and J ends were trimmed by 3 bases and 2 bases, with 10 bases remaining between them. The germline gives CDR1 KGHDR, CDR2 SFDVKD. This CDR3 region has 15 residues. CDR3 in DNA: TGTGCCACCAGTGATGGAGGGCAGGCCTACAATGAGCAGTTCTTC. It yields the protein CATSDGGQAYNEQFF.

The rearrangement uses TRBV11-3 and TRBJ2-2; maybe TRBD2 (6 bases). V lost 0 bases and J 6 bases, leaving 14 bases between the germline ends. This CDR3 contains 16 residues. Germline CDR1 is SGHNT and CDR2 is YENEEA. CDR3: CASSLDEGRRAGELFF. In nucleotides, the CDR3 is TGTGCCAGCAGCTTAGATGAAGGGAGGCGGGCCGGGGAGCTGTTTTTT.

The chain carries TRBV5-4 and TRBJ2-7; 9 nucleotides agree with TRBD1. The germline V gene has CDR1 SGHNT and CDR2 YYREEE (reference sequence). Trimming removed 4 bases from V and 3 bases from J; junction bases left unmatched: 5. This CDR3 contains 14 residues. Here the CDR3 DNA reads TGTGCCAGCAGCCCCCGGGACAGGGTCTACGAGCAGTACTTC. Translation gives CASSPRDRVYEQYF.

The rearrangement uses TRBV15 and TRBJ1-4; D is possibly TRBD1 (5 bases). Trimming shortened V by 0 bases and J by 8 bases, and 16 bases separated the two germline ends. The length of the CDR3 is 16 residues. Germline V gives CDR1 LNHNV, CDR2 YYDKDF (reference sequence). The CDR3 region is CATSREASRASEKLFF. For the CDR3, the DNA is TGTGCCACCAGCAGAGAAGCGAGCAGGGCATCCGAAAAACTGTTTTTT.

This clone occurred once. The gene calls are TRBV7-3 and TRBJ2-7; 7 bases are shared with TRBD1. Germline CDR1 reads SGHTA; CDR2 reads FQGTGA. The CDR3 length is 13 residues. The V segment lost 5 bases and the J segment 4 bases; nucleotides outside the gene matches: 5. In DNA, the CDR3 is TGTGCCAGCAGCCGGGACAGATTTTACGAGCAGTACTTC. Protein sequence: CASSRDRFYEQYF.

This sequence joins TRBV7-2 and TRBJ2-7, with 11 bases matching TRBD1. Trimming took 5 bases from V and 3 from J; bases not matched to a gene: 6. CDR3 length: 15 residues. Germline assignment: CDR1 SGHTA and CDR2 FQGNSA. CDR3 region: CASSPGGTGGYEQYF. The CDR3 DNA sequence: TGTGCCAGCAGCCCAGGCGGGACAGGGGGCTACGAGCAGTACTTC.

CDR3 sequence reads: CASRPGLTETYEQYF. Here the CDR3 DNA reads TGTGCCAGCAGGCCCGGACTAACGGAGACCTACGAGCAGTACTTC. The chain employs TRBV7-9 and TRBJ2-7; maybe TRBD2 (6 bases). The CDR3 is made up of 15 amino acids. From germline, CDR1 is SEHNR and CDR2 FQNEAQ (reference sequence). The V gene lost 6 bases and the J gene lost 2 bases, with 17 bases spanning the gap.

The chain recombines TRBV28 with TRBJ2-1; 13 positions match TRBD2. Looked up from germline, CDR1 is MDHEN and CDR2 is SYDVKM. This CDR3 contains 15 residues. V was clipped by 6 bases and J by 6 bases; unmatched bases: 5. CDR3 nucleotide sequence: TGTGCCAGCAGACTTGGACTAGCGGGAGCCAATGAGCAGTTCTTC. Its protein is CASRLGLAGANEQFF.

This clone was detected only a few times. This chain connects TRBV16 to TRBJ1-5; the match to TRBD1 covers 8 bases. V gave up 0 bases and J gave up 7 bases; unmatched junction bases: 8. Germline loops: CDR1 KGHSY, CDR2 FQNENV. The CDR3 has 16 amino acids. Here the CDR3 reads CASSQSKTGGGQPQHF. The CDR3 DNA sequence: TGTGCCAGCAGCCAATCAAAAACAGGGGGGGGACAGCCCCAGCATTTT.

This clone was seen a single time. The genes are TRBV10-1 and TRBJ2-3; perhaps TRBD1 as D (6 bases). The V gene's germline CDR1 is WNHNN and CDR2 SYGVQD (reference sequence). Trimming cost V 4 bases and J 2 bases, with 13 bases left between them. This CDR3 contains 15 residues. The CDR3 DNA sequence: TGCGCCAGCAGTGCGCAGACAGGACCCACAGATACGCAGTATTTT. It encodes CASSAQTGPTDTQYF.

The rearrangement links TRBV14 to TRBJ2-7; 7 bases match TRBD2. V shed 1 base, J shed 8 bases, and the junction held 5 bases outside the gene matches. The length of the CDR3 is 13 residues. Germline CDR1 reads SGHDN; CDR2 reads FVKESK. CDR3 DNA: TGTGCCAGCAGCCAAGCGTCTAGCGGCAAGCAGTACTTC. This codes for CASSQASSGKQYF.

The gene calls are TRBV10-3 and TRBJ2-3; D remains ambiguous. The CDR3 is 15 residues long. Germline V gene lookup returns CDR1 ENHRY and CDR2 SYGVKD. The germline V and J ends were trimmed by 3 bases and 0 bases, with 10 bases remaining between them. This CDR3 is CAISDLVYSTDTQYF. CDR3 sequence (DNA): TGTGCCATCAGTGATTTAGTTTATAGCACAGATACGCAGTATTTT.

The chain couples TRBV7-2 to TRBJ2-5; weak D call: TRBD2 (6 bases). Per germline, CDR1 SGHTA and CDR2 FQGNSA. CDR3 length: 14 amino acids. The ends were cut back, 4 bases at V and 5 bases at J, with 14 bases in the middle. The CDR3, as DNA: TGTGCCAGCAGCTATCGGACCCGGGGGGAGACCCAGTACTTC. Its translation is CASSYRTRGETQYF.

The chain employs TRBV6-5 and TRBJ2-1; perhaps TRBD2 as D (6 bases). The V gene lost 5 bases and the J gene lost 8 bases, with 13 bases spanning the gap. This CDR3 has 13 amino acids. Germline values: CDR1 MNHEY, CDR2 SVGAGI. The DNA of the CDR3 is TGTGCCAGCAGTCTGGACTATCTCGATGAGCAGTTCTTC. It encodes CASSLDYLDEQFF.

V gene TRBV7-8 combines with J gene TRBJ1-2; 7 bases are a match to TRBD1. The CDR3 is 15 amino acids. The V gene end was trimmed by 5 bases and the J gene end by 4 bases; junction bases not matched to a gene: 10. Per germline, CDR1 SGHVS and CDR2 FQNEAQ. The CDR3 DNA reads TGTGCCAGCAGCCTAGAAGGGGGCCGGATCTATGGCTACACCTTC. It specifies CASSLEGGRIYGYTF.

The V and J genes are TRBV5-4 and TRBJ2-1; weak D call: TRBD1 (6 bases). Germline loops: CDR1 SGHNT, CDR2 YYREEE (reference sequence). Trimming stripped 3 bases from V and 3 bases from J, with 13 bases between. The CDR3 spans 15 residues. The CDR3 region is CASSSPGQNYNEQFF. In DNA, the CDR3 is TGTGCCAGCAGCTCGCCGGGACAAAACTACAATGAGCAGTTCTTC.

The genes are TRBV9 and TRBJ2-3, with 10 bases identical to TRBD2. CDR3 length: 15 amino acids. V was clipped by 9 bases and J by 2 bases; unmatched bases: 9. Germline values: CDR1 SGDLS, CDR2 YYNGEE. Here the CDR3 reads CANRGLAEDTDTQYF. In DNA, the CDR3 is TGTGCCAACCGAGGACTAGCGGAGGACACAGATACGCAGTATTTT.